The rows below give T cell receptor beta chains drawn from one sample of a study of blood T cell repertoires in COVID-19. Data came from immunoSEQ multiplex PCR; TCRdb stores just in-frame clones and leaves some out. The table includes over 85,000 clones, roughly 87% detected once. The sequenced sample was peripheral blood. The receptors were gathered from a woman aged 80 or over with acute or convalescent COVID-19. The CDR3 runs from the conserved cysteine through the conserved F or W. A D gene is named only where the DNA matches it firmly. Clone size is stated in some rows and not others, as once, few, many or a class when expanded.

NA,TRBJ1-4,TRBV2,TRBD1,CASNLDRERKLFF,TGTGCCAGCAATTTGGACAGGGAACGAAAACTGTTTTTT
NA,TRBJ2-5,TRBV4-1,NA,CASSLQTGQETQYF,TGCGCCAGCAGCCTACAGACAGGCCAAGAGACCCAGTACTTC
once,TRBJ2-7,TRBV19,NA,CASRPNYGEGTYEQYF,TGTGCCAGTAGACCTAATTACGGGGAAGGGACTTACGAGCAGTACTTC
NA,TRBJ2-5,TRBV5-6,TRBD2,CASSLPAGETQYF,TGTGCCAGCAGCTTACCAGCGGGGGAGACCCAGTACTTC
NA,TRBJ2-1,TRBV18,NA,CASSPDAGGASPWNEQFF,TGTGCCAGCTCACCGGATGCGGGCGGGGCGTCCCCTTGGAATGAGCAGTTCTTC
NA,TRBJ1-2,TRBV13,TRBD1,CASSKRGLGGYTF,TGTGCCAGCAGCAAGAGGGGGCTGGGAGGCTACACCTTC
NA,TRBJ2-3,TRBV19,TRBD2,CASRLAGGLIEYF,TGTGCCAGTAGACTAGCGGGGGGGCTGATCGAGTATTTT
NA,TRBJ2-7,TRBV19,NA,CASSTSGQLFSYEQYF,TGTGCCAGTAGTACTTCTGGACAGCTATTCTCCTACGAGCAGTACTTC
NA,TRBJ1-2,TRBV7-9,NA,CASSPTTGGYTF,TGTGCCAGCAGCCCGACGACAGGTGGCTACACCTTC
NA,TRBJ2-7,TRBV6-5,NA,CASSSPVREQYF,TGTGCCAGCAGTTCTCCCGTGAGGGAGCAGTACTTC